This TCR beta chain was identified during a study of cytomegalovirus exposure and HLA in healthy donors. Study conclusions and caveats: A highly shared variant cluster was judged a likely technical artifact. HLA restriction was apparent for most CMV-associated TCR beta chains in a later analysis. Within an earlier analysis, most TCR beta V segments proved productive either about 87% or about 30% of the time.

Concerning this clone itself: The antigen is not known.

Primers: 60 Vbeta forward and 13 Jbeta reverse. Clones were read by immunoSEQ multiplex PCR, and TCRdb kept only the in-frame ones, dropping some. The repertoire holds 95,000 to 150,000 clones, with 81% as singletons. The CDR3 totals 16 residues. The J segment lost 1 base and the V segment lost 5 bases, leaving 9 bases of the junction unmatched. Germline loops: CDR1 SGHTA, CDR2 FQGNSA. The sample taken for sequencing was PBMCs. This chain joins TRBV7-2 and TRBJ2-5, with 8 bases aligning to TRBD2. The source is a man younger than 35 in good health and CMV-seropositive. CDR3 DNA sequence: TGTGCCAGCAGCCAAGGGTCTAGCGGGTTCCAAGAGACCCAGTACTTC. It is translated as CASSQGSSGFQETQYF.